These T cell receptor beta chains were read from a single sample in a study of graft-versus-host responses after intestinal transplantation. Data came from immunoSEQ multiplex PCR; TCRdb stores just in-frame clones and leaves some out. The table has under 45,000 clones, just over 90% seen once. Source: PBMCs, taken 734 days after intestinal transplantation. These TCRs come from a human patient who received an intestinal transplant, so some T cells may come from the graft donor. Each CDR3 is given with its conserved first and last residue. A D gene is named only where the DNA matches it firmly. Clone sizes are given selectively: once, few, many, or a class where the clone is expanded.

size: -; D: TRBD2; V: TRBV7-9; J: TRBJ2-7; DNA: TGTGCCAGCAGCTTAGTAACCCGCGGACTAGTTCGATCCCACGAGCAGTACTTC; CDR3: CASSLVTRGLVRSHEQYF
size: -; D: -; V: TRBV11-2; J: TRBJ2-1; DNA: TGTGCCAGCAGCCCTAGAGGGGACGAATACAATGAGCAGTTCTTC; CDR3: CASSPRGDEYNEQFF
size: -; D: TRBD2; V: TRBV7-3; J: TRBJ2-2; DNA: TGTGCCAGCAGCTTAAGATTAACCGGGACTAGGTCCGGGGAGCTGTTTTTT; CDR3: CASSLRLTGTRSGELFF
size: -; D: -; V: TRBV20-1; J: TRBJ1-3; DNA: TGCAGTGTTCTCGAGGGAAACACCATATATTTT; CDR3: CSVLEGNTIYF
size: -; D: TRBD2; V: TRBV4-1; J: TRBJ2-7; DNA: TGCGCCAGCAGCCAAACCGAACTAGCGGGGGCTACCTACGAGCAGTACTTC; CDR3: CASSQTELAGATYEQYF
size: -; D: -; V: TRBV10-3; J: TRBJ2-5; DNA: TGTGCCATCAGTGGTCAGTTAGGCCAAGAGACCCAGTACTTC; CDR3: CAISGQLGQETQYF
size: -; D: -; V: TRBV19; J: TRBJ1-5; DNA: TGTGCCAGTAGTTCAAGCCCCAATCAGCCCCAGCATTTT; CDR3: CASSSSPNQPQHF
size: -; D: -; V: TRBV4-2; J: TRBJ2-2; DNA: TGTGCCAGCAGCCAAGAGTTCGCGAACACCGGGGAGCTGTTTTTT; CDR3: CASSQEFANTGELFF
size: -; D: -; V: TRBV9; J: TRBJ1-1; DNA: TGTGCCAGCAGCCCCGAGGGTGGAGGGTATGACACTGAAGCTTTCTTT; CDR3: CASSPEGGGYDTEAFF
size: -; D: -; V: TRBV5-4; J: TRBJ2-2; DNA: TGTGCCAGCAGCTTGGGACTAGAATTAGGCGGGGAGCTGTTTTTT; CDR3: CASSLGLELGGELFF
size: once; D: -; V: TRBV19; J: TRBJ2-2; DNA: TGTGCCAGTAGTATTGGGACATCCGACGCCCTAACCGGGGAGCTGTTTTTT; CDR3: CASSIGTSDALTGELFF
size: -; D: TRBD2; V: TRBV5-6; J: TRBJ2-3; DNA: TGTGCCAGCAGCCGGGGACTAGCGGGCACAGATACGCAGTATTTT; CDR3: CASSRGLAGTDTQYF
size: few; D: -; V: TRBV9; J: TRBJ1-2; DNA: TGTGCCAGCTCGCGAGGCATGGCCGATGGCTACACCTTC; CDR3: CASSRGMADGYTF
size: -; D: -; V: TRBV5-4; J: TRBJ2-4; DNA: TGTGCCAGCAGCGTGGAGGGTCTAGCCAAAAACATTCAGTACTTC; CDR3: CASSVEGLAKNIQYF
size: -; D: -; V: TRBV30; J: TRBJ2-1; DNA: TGTGCCTGGAGTGTAGGCGTCAATGAGCAGTTCTTC; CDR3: CAWSVGVNEQFF
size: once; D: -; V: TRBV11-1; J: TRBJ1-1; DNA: TGTGCCAGCAGCTTTTACACCGGTGAAGCTTTCTTT; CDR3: CASSFYTGEAFF
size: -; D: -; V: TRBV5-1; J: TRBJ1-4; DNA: TGCGCCAGCAGCTTGGCCATCAGGGAAAAACTGTTTTTT; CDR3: CASSLAIREKLFF
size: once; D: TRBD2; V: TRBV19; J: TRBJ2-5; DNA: TGTGCCAGTAAAGGTCTAACTAAGCGGGAGGGTGAGACCCAGTACTTC; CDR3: CASKGLTKREGETQYF
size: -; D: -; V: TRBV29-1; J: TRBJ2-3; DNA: TGCAGCGGGTCAGGAGGCAGCACAGATACGCAGTATTTT; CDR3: CSGSGGSTDTQYF
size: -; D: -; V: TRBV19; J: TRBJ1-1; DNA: TGTGCCAGTAGTCCCGGGCCGACCATTGAAGCTTTCTTT; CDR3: CASSPGPTIEAFF
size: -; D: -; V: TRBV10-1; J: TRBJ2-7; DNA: TGCGCCAGCAGTGACGGCCAAAGCTCCTACGAGCAGTACTTC; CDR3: CASSDGQSSYEQYF
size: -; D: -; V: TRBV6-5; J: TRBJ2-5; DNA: TGTGCCAGCAGTCCCCCAGGGCGTCACAAAGAGACCCAGTACTTC; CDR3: CASSPPGRHKETQYF
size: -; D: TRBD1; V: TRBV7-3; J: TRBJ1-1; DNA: TGTGCCAGCAGCGCGCAGACAGGGGGACACGCTTTCTTT; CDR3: CASSAQTGGHAFF
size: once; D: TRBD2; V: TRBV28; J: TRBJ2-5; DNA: TGTGCCAGCAGTTTAGTGGGACTAGCGGTCCAAGAGACCCAGTACTTC; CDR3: CASSLVGLAVQETQYF
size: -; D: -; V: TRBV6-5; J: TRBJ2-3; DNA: TGTGCCAGCAGCCCCTTGGGGGAGTACGATACGCAGTATTTT; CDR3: CASSPLGEYDTQYF
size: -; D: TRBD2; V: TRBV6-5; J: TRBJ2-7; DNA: TGTGCCAGCAGTTCCCCAGCGGGGGGCTCCTACGAGCAGTACTTC; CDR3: CASSSPAGGSYEQYF